Listed below are T cell receptor beta chains from one sample, sequenced in a study of T cell repertoires in cytomegalovirus infection. TCRdb used MiXCR to reprocess the reads, holding one entry per CDR3 protein. The sample carries hundreds of thousands of distinct CDR3 sequences, more than 8% recorded once. The specimen sequenced was PBMCs. Receptors were obtained from a human donor in good health (CMV status not recorded). Some clones in this sample may be carry-over from other donors' samples. Both conserved end residues are part of each CDR3. Each record gives: J gene, D gene, clone size, V gene, CDR3 protein, CDR3 DNA. The D gene is left open where the match is weak. Clone size, where shown, is once, few, many, or a class for clones that have expanded.

J: TRBJ2-5
D: TRBD1
size: -
V: TRBV20-1
CDR3: CSTDRGRETQYF
DNA: TGCAGCACCGACAGGGGCCGGGAGACCCAGTACTTC

J: TRBJ2-7
D: TRBD1
size: -
V: TRBV15
CDR3: CATSRDFGTAYEQYF
DNA: TGTGCCACCAGCAGAGATTTCGGGACAGCCTACGAGCAGTACTTC

J: TRBJ1-1
D: -
size: many
V: TRBV7-9
CDR3: CASSLEGGQMNTEAFF
DNA: TGTGCCAGCAGCTTAGAAGGAGGGCAGATGAACACTGAAGCTTTCTTT

J: TRBJ2-7
D: -
size: -
V: TRBV6-2/TRBV6-3
CDR3: CASSYPEGKGPRDEQYF
DNA: TGTGCCAGCAGTTACCCTGAAGGGAAGGGACCCAGAGACGAGCAGTACTTC

J: TRBJ1-5
D: -
size: -
V: TRBV15
CDR3: CATSRDPGSNQPQHF
DNA: TGTGCCACCAGCAGAGATCCGGGGAGTAATCAGCCCCAGCATTTT

J: TRBJ2-7
D: -
size: -
V: TRBV12-3/TRBV12-4
CDR3: CASSLRIRGYEQYF
DNA: TGTGCCAGCAGTTTACGTATCAGGGGCTACGAGCAGTACTTC

J: TRBJ2-1
D: -
size: -
V: TRBV25-1
CDR3: CASSDPHLRASHEQFF
DNA: TGTGCCAGCAGTGATCCCCATTTGAGGGCTAGTCATGAGCAGTTCTTC

J: TRBJ2-3
D: TRBD2
size: -
V: TRBV12-3/TRBV12-4
CDR3: CASRGGTSGGNTQYF
DNA: TGTGCCAGCAGGGGCGGGACTAGCGGGGGAAATACGCAGTATTTT

J: TRBJ2-7
D: TRBD2
size: -
V: TRBV6-2/TRBV6-3
CDR3: CASSYGLADTYEQYF
DNA: TGTGCCAGCAGTTACGGGCTAGCGGACACCTACGAGCAGTACTTC

J: TRBJ1-1
D: -
size: many
V: TRBV7-2
CDR3: CASRRWPGEAFF
DNA: TGTGCCAGCCGTCGGTGGCCAGGGGAGGCTTTCTTT

J: TRBJ1-6
D: -
size: few
V: TRBV19
CDR3: CASTQSSYNSPLHF
DNA: TGTGCCAGTACGCAGAGCTCCTATAATTCACCCCTCCACTTT

J: TRBJ2-2
D: -
size: -
V: TRBV4-3
CDR3: CASSPLAFGNTGELFF
DNA: TGCGCCAGCAGCCCTCTAGCGTTCGGTAACACCGGGGAGCTGTTTTTT

J: TRBJ2-1
D: TRBD2
size: -
V: TRBV7-2
CDR3: CASSSPGLASPTPYNEQFF
DNA: TGTGCCAGCAGCTCACCCGGACTAGCTTCTCCTACCCCTTACAATGAGCAGTTCTTC

J: TRBJ2-5
D: TRBD2
size: many
V: TRBV7-2
CDR3: CASSFGLAGGGETQYF
DNA: TGTGCCAGCAGCTTCGGACTAGCGGGAGGAGGAGAGACCCAGTACTTC

J: TRBJ1-6
D: -
size: -
V: TRBV4-3
CDR3: CASSQDFRQTSSYNSPLHF
DNA: TGCGCCAGCAGCCAAGATTTTCGGCAGACGAGCTCCTATAATTCACCCCTCCACTTT

J: TRBJ2-3
D: TRBD2
size: few
V: TRBV15
CDR3: CATHERLAGPDTQYF
DNA: TGTGCCACCCATGAACGGCTAGCGGGGCCAGATACGCAGTATTTT

J: TRBJ2-5
D: TRBD1
size: -
V: TRBV12-3/TRBV12-4
CDR3: CASSYGAGTAVQETQYF
DNA: TGTGCCAGCAGCTACGGTGCAGGGACAGCCGTCCAAGAGACCCAGTACTTC

J: TRBJ1-1
D: TRBD1
size: many
V: TRBV7-2
CDR3: CASSFSGQLYDEAFF
DNA: TGTGCCAGCAGCTTCTCGGGACAGCTCTACGATGAAGCTTTCTTT